Below, 18 T cell receptor beta chains from the same sample are listed, as sequenced in a study of beta chain features in type 1 diabetes. Sequencing targeted expressed TCRB transcripts, as all isolated RNA had been reverse transcribed. Assay used: immunoSEQ multiplex PCR; TCRdb lists only in-frame clones, some missing. The sample lists just over 450,000 clones; 30% were seen once. What was sequenced was naive CD4+ T cells from blood. These receptors came from a man aged 18 to 29 in good health.

The table lists this clone with a few counts. V usage is TRBV30 and J usage is TRBJ1-5; D is unresolved. V was trimmed by 5 bases and J by 4 bases, leaving 6 bases between them. From germline, CDR1 is GTSNPN and CDR2 SVGIG (reference sequence). CDR3 length: 11 residues. This CDR3 is CAWGSNQPQHF. The CDR3 nucleotides read TGTGCCTGGGGGAGTAATCAGCCCCAGCATTTT.

The chain carries TRBV30 and TRBJ2-5; TRBD1 is a possible D gene (5 bases). V lost 2 bases, J lost 4 bases, and 11 bases lay in between. This CDR3 has 13 amino acids. Germline V CDR1 and CDR2: GTSNPN, SVGIG (reference sequence). CDR3 nucleotide sequence: TGTGCCTGGAGTTGGCAGGGTCCAGAGACCCAGTACTTC. Its translation is CAWSWQGPETQYF.

The gene calls are TRBV7-8 and TRBJ2-5; 10 nucleotides agree with TRBD1. CDR3 length: 15 residues. CDR1 and CDR2 (germline): SGHVS, FQNEAQ. V was pared by 5 bases and J by 5 bases, with 8 bases of the junction left unmatched. The CDR3 DNA follows: TGTGCCAGCAGCACCCGGGACAGGGGTAGTGAGACCCAGTACTTC. Protein: CASSTRDRGSETQYF.

This clone was seen only once. The chain has TRBV7-6 and TRBJ2-5, with D uncertain. This CDR3 is 15 amino acids long. From germline, CDR1 is SGHVS and CDR2 FNYEAQ. Trimming shortened V by 1 base and J by 4 bases, and 13 bases separated the two germline ends. The CDR3 bases are TGTGCCAGCAGCTTAGGAATTGCGCGAAGAGAGACCCAGTACTTC. Translating it yields CASSLGIARRETQYF.

This sequence joins TRBV11-3 and TRBJ2-2, with 9 bases aligning to TRBD2. Losses at the gene ends were 1 base for V and 4 bases for J; bases not matched to a gene: 10. Germline V CDR1 and CDR2: SGHNT, YENEEA. The CDR3 extends over 18 amino acids. This CDR3 reads CASSLGGMGLAVTGELFF. In nucleotides, the CDR3 is TGTGCCAGCAGCTTAGGTGGTATGGGACTAGCTGTCACCGGGGAGCTGTTTTTT.

The chain joins TRBV13 to TRBJ2-3; D gene uncertain. The germline V gene has CDR1 PRHDT and CDR2 FYEKMQ (reference sequence). The CDR3 is made up of 13 amino acids. V was trimmed by 0 bases and J by 2 bases, leaving 3 bases between them. The CDR3 sequence: CASSLGITDTQYF. CDR3 DNA: TGTGCCAGCAGCTTAGGCATCACAGATACGCAGTATTTT.

This clone was seen only a few times. This chain joins TRBV7-9 and TRBJ1-2; D perhaps matches TRBD1 (5 bases). V was trimmed by 3 bases and J by 8 bases, leaving 13 bases between them. This CDR3 is 13 amino acids long. CDR1 is SEHNR, CDR2 FQNEAQ, per germline (reference sequence). The CDR3 coding sequence is TGTGCCAGCAGCTTTAATCAGGGTTGGGGCTACACCTTC. This encodes CASSFNQGWGYTF.

In this sample, this clone turned up a few times. In the same sample, other DNA sequences code for this CDR3. The rearrangement links TRBV29-1 to TRBJ2-5; 8 nucleotides align to TRBD2. V shed 4 bases and J 4 bases; nucleotides not matched to a gene: 2. This CDR3 region has 12 residues. CDR1 is SQVTM and CDR2 is ANQGSEA in the germline V gene. The CDR3 DNA reads as TGCAGCGTTGTTAGCGGGGCAGAGACCCAGTACTTC. Translation gives CSVVSGAETQYF.

The rearrangement links TRBV11-2 to TRBJ2-7, with 7 positions matching TRBD2. This CDR3 contains 16 residues. Germline trimming cut 8 bases from V and 5 bases from J; bases unmatched to any gene: 18. The V gene's germline CDR1 is SGHAT and CDR2 FQNNGV. Written as DNA, the CDR3 is TGTGCCAGCGGAGGGCTGGCTCAGGGACTACTCCACGAGCAGTACTTC. This encodes CASGGLAQGLLHEQYF.

This clone was found a few times. V gene TRBV15 combines with J gene TRBJ2-1, with TRBD2 matching 12 bases. This CDR3 region has 13 residues. The J segment lost 8 bases and the V segment lost 8 bases, leaving 4 bases of the junction unmatched. Germline-derived CDR1 and CDR2 are LNHNV and YYDKDF (reference sequence). CDR3 in DNA: TGTGCCACCCCGACTAGCGGGAGTCATGAGCAGTTCTTC. Protein product: CATPTSGSHEQFF.

This clone was counted only a few times. The chain recombines TRBV11-1 with TRBJ2-2; D call uncertain. The germline gives CDR1 SGHAT, CDR2 FQDESV (reference sequence). V was cut by 2 bases and J by 1 base, with 2 bases left in between. There are 13 residues in the CDR3. The CDR3 DNA reads as TGTGCCAGCAGCTTACTGAACACCGGGGAGCTGTTTTTT. It encodes CASSLLNTGELFF.

This clone has just a few counts. V is TRBV2 and J is TRBJ2-1; D is undetermined. Trimming cost V 2 bases and J 3 bases, with 11 bases left between them. The CDR3 length is 15 residues. Germline V CDR1 and CDR2: SNHLY, FYNNEI. This CDR3 reads CASSEIGSSYNEQFF. The CDR3 DNA follows: TGTGCCAGCAGTGAAATTGGCAGCAGCTACAATGAGCAGTTCTTC.

This chain connects TRBV7-6 to TRBJ1-2, with 8 bases matching TRBD1. Germline V gene data show CDR1 as SGHVS and CDR2 as FNYEAQ. Unmatched junction bases numbered 3, after V lost 2 bases and J lost 7 bases. The CDR3 consists of 13 residues. The CDR3 is CASSLQGAIGYTF. For the CDR3, the DNA is TGTGCCAGCAGCTTACAGGGGGCGATTGGCTACACCTTC.

The chain has TRBV5-1 and TRBJ2-1; D is unclear. From germline, CDR1 is SGHRS and CDR2 YFSETQ. V shed 4 bases and J shed 5 bases, with 10 bases lying between them. CDR3 size: 13 residues. The CDR3 protein is CASSNPTNNEQFF. The CDR3 DNA sequence: TGCGCCAGCAGCAATCCCACCAACAATGAGCAGTTCTTC.

This clone was found a few times. The chain is built from TRBV7-2 and TRBJ1-5, with D possibly TRBD1 on 5 matching bases. The germline gives CDR1 SGHTA, CDR2 FQGNSA. V gave up 10 bases and J gave up 0 bases, with 16 bases separating them. The CDR3 loop spans 15 amino acids. CDR3 nucleotides: TGTGCCACCGCTCCCGGGGGGTATAGCAATCAGCCCCAGCATTTT. It specifies CATAPGGYSNQPQHF.

The CDR3 spells CASSLKNIQYF. In DNA, the CDR3 is TGTGCCAGCAGCTTAAAAAACATTCAGTACTTC. This chain connects TRBV11-2 to TRBJ2-4; the D is unclear. This CDR3 comprises 11 residues. Germline loops: CDR1 SGHAT, CDR2 FQNNGV. Trimming took off 2 bases at V and 4 bases at J, with 0 bases between the two ends.

This clone was observed a handful of times. Other DNA sequences of this sample code for an identical CDR3. This chain links TRBV7-2 with TRBJ2-7, with TRBD2 matching 10 bases. Germline trimming cut 5 bases from V and 0 bases from J; bases unmatched to any gene: 1. The CDR3 sequence is 14 residues long. CDR1 SGHTA and CDR2 FQGNSA come from the germline V gene. CDR3 DNA sequence: TGTGCCAGCAGCCCTAGCGGGAGCTCCTACGAGCAGTACTTC. It yields the protein CASSPSGSSYEQYF.

In this sample, this clone turned up a few times. V usage is TRBV11-2 and J usage is TRBJ2-1; 7 bases line up with TRBD1. The CDR3 is 14 residues long. Germline V gives CDR1 SGHAT, CDR2 FQNNGV. The junction had 6 bases not matched to a gene; V was cut back by 4 bases and J by 6 bases. This CDR3 reads CASSSDRSSNEQFF. The CDR3 nucleotides read TGTGCCAGCAGCTCGGACAGGTCCAGCAATGAGCAGTTCTTC.